This T cell receptor (beta chain) came from a study of blood T cell repertoires in COVID-19. Across the whole study: T cells, B-cell-depleted T cells, or PBMCs supplied cDNA or gDNA.

This clone was found a few times. Original processing methods: Estimation of nucleated cell counts was performed using reference gene primer amplification. Generated by immunoSEQ multiplex PCR, the TCRdb table keeps only in-frame clones and is missing some. For V, J and clone size, that table is used; D and trimming come from the DNA. The data hold about 83,000 clones, with more than 80% observed a single time. The TCR was taken from a woman at least 80 years old with acute or convalescent COVID-19. The sequenced material came from peripheral blood.

The CDR3 sequence: CASQGDDGYTF. The DNA of the CDR3 is TGTGCCAGTCAGGGGGATGATGGCTACACCTTC. The chain couples TRBV6-5 to TRBJ1-2; 7 bases are shared with TRBD1. The CDR3 consists of 11 residues. CDR1 and CDR2 (germline): MNHEY, SVGAGI. Trimming took 9 bases from V and 6 from J; bases not matched to a gene: 4.